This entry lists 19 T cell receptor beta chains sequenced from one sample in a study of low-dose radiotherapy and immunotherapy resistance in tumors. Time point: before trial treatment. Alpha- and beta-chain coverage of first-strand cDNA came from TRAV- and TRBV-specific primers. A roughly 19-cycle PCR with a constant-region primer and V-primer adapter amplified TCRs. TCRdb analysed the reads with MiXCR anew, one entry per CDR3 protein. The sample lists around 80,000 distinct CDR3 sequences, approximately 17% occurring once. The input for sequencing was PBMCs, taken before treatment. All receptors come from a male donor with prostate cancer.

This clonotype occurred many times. The CDR3 DNA is TGTGCCATCAGTGAGGCGGGAGGGGAGACTACCTCCTACGAGCAGTACTTC. This gives the protein CAISEAGGETTSYEQYF. This chain joins TRBV10-3 and TRBJ2-7, with TRBD2 identical over 9 bases. The ends lost 2 bases at V and 0 bases at J; junction bases unmatched: 8. Germline assignment: CDR1 ENHRY and CDR2 SYGVKD. CDR3 length: 17 amino acids.

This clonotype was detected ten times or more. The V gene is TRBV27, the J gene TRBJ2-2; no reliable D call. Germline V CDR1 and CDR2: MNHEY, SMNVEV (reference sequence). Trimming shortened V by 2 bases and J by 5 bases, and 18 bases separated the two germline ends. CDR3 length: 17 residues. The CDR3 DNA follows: TGTGCCAGCAGTTTAGCCCGGGCGAACCCCGGGACCGGGGAGCTGTTTTTT. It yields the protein CASSLARANPGTGELFF.

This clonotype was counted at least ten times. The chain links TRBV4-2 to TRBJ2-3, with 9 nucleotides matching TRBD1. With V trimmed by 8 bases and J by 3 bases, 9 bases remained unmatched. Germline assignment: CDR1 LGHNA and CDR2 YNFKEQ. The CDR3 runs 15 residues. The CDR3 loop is CASDRGGQGTDTQYF. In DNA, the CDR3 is TGTGCCAGCGATAGGGGTGGACAGGGGACAGATACGCAGTATTTT.

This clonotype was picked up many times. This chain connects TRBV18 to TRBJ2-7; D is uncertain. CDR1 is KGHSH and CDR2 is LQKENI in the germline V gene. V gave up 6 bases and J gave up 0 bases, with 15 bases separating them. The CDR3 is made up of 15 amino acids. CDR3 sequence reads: CASSPSQTSSYEQYF. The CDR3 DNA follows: TGTGCCAGCTCGCCCTCCCAAACGAGCTCCTACGAGCAGTACTTC.

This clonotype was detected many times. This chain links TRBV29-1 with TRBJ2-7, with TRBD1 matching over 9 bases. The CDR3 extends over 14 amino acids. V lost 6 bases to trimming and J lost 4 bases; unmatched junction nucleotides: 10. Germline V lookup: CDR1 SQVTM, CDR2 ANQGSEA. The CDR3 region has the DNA TGCAGCGTGGCCGGGACAGGGCTCTTTTACGAGCAGTACTTC. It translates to CSVAGTGLFYEQYF.

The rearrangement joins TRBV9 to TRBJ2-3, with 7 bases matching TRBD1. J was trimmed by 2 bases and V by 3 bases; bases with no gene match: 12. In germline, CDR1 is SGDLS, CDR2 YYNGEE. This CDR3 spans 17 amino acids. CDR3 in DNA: TGTGCCAGCAGCGCCCTCGGGGTAGGGGGCCCCACAGATACGCAGTATTTT. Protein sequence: CASSALGVGGPTDTQYF.

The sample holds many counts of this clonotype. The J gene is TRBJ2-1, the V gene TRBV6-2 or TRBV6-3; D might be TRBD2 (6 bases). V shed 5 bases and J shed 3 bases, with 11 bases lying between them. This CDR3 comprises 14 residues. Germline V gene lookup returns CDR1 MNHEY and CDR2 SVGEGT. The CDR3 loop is CASSIAEYYNEQFF. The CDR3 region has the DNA TGTGCCAGCAGTATAGCGGAGTACTACAATGAGCAGTTCTTC.

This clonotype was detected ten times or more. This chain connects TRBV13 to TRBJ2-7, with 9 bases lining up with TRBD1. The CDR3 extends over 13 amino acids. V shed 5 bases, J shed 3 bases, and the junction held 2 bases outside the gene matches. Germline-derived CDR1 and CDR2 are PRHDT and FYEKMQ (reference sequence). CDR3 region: CASSRTGVYEQYF. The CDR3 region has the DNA TGTGCCAGCAGCAGGACAGGGGTCTACGAGCAGTACTTC.

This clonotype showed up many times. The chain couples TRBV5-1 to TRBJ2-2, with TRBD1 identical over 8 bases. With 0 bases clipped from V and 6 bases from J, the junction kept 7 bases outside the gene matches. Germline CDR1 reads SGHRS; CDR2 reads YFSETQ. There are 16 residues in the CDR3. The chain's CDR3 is CASSLVQGAGAGELFF. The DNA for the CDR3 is TGCGCCAGCAGCTTGGTTCAGGGGGCTGGAGCCGGGGAGCTGTTTTTT.

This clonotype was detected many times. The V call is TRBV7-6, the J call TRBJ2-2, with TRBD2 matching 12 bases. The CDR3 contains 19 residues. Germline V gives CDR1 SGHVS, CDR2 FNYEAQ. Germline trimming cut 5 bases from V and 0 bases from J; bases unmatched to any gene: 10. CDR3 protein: CASSPRVTSGGANTGELFF. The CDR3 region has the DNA TGTGCCAGCAGCCCGCGGGTGACTAGCGGGGGCGCGAACACCGGGGAGCTGTTTTTT.

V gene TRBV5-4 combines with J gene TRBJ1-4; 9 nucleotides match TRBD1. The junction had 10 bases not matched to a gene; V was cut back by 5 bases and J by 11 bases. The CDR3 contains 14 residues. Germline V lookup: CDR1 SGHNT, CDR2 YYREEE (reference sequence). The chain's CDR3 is CASSSGQGGHKLFF. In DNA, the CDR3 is TGTGCCAGCAGTTCGGGACAGGGAGGTCACAAACTGTTTTTT.

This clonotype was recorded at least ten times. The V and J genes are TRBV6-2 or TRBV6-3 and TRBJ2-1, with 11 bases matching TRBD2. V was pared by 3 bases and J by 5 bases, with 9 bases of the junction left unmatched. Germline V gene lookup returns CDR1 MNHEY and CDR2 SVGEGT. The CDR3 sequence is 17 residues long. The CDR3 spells CASSYSSLAGVNNEQFF. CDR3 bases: TGTGCCAGCAGTTATTCCTCACTAGCGGGGGTAAACAATGAGCAGTTCTTC.

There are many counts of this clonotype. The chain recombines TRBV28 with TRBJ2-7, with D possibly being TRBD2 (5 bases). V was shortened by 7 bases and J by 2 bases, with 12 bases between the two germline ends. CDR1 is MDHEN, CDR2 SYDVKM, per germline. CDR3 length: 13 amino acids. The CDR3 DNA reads TGTGCCAGCACCCCGCCCGGGGCCTACGAGCAGTACTTC. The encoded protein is CASTPPGAYEQYF. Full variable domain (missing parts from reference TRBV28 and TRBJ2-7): DVKVTQSSRYLVKRTGEKVFLECVQDMDHENMFWYRQDPGLGLRLIYFSYDVKMKEKGDIPEGYSVSREKKERFSLILESASTNQTSMYLCASTPPGAYEQYFGPGTRLTVT.

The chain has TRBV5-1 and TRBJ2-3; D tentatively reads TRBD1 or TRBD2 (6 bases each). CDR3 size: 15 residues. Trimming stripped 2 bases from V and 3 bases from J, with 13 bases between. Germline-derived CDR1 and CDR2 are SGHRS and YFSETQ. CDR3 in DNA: TGCGCCAGCAGCTTCGACGGGGGCAGGACAGATACGCAGTATTTT. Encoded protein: CASSFDGGRTDTQYF.

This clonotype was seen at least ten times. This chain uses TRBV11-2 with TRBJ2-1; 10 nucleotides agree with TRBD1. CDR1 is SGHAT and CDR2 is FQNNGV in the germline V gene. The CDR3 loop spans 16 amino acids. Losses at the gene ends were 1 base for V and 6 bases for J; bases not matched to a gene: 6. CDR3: CASSLAGTGDFNEQFF. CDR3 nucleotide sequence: TGTGCCAGCAGCTTAGCCGGGACAGGGGATTTCAATGAGCAGTTCTTC.

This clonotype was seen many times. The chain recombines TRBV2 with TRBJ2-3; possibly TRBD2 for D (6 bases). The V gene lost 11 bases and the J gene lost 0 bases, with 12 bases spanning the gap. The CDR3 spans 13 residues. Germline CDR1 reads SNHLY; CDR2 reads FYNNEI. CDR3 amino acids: CARNAGSTDTQYF. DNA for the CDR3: TGTGCCCGGAACGCGGGGAGCACAGATACGCAGTATTTT.

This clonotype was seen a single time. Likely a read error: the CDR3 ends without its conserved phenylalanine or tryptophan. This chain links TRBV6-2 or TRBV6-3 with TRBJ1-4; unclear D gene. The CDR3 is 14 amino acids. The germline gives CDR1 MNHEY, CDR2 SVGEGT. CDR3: CASSLDRGNGKLFI. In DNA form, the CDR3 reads TGTGCCAGCAGCCTTGACCGGGGTAATGGAAAACTGTTTATT.

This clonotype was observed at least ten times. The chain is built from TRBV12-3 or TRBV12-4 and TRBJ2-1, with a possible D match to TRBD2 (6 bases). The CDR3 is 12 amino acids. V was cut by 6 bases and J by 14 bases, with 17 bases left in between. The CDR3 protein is CASSGSGVQKFF. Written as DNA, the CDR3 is TGTGCCAGCAGCGGTAGCGGAGTTCAAAAGTTCTTC.

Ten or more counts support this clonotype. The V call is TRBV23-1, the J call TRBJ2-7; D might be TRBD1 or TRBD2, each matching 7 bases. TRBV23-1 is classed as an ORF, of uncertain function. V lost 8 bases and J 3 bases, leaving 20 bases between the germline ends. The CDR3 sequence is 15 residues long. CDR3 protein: CASAQGRGLIYEQYF. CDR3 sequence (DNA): TGCGCCAGCGCCCAAGGGAGGGGGCTGATCTACGAGCAGTACTTC.